This TCR beta chain came from a study of cytomegalovirus exposure and HLA in healthy donors (TCRdb year 2017). About the full investigation: According to an earlier analysis of a few hundred of the donors, about 179 million T cells yielded over 100 million unique TCR beta sequences and around 280 Gb of sequence data. Among over 350 genotyped donors of the cohort, an average of approximately 240,000 unique TCR beta nucleotide sequences were sequenced per donor, roughly 18% of them non-productive. An earlier analysis of more than 450 of the donors used high-throughput TCR beta sequencing to judge whether each TCR beta V gene segment behaved as functional or pseudogenic. In a later analysis, previously published TCR beta repertoires from several hundred donors were re-analyzed and high-resolution HLA genotyping was added so that TCR occurrence patterns could be studied. An early release that covered about 640 HLA-typed donors contained around 300 gigabases of sequencing data and tens of millions of unique TCR sequences. The study aimed to test whether cataloging public T cell receptors could reveal signatures of past pathogen exposure. The number of donors typed differed by locus, with roughly 629-640 for A, B, C, DRB1 and DQB1, roughly 520 for DQA1, 606 for DPA1, and 472 for DPB1. Using immunosequencing, the study profiled T cell repertoires from roughly 650 subjects and related those repertoires to cytomegalovirus serostatus. The later analysis used no new phenotypic data to find candidate immune exposures, relying instead on TCR beta sequences and their occurrence across donors. Both class I and class II loci were covered by HLA typing, at four-digit resolution. Donor age, sex, ethnicity and CMV serostatus were compiled alongside the repertoire data. Every discovery cohort repertoire had been produced on one sequencing platform. A later genetic analysis took genome-wide SNP genotypes for about 55% of the 666 donors and used that subset as a discovery cohort. Because of strong linkage in the cohort, 5 or 6 DR-DQ haplotypes were treated as single units for association and clustering. A separate validation cohort of 100 to 150 different subjects was used in addition to the approximately 670-subject first cohort. Of the 350 to 450 genotyped donors, more than 75% were placed in the genetic ancestry cluster associated with self-reported Caucasian donors. To predict cytomegalovirus infection status, the study brought together high-throughput TCR immunosequencing, statistical association of individual TCRs with disease status, and machine learning.

The cohort comprised under 700 healthy bone marrow donors. At the time of sampling, all cohort members were nominally healthy, though unrecorded immune exposures were likely present. The donor tested CMV seropositive, placing the donor among the 250 to 350 seropositive members of the cohort. A peripheral blood sample was provided by each donor, and peripheral blood mononuclear cells were used for TCR beta sequencing. Genomic DNA was extracted from the blood cell samples with the Qiagen DNeasy Blood Extraction Kit. The CDR3 holds 13 amino acids from the cysteine to the phenylalanine. The CDR3 DNA has 39 bases and is translated from base 1. Deletion took 5 bases off V and 0 bases off J, with a span of 7 bases between the germline ends. Reading the germline V gene gives CDR1 MNHEY and CDR2 SVGAGI. Notes on this clone: It has no known antigen specificity. One base away there is no much larger clone; base qualities are not given.

What the authors observed across the whole study: The only immune exposure information available for the cohort was CMV serostatus. Presence/absence analyses assumed roughly uniform sequencing depth across donors, an assumption that may not hold. In a later analysis, most CMV-associated TCR beta chains were found to appear HLA-restricted, with HLA associations seemingly driven largely by CMV exposure. In an earlier analysis of 450 to 750 of the donors, most TCR beta V segments appeared in productive rearrangements about 87% or about 30% of the time, broadly matching IMGT annotations. A further reported finding was that TCR beta sequences accurately predicted the HLA-A and HLA-B alleles for most subjects in the first cohort. Specific HLA alleles were associated with roughly 17,000 TCR beta sequences at a false discovery rate of 0.05 in a later analysis. The classifier was reported to diagnose cytomegalovirus status with high specificity and sensitivity in both the original and validation cohorts. Because HLA typing was missing for some donors at each locus, association tests included only the typed subset. In a later analysis, several top co-occurrence clusters were reported to appear linked to parvovirus B19, influenza, CMV and Epstein-Barr virus. This cohort had only TCR beta chains sequenced, and the lack of alpha or paired-chain data limited which features could be detected. Most TCR sequences were observed very rarely across donors, whereas some public TCRs were present in many individuals. The authors suggested that the approach could potentially be extended to other disease states and immunological phenotypes. The earlier analysis of around 600 of the donors excluded 15 to 20 rarely observed V segments, including chromosome 9 orphons, because counts were too low. When HLA alleles, especially DR and DQ, strongly co-occurred, TCR associations were difficult to assign to individual alleles. Linkage disequilibrium might explain the correlated functional status among segregating V segments, but an unknown experimental factor could not be ruled out. In a later analysis, HLA-associated TCR beta chains showed more clonal expansion and lower generation probabilities than non-associated chains that were equally common. In a later analysis, the rate of TCR association differed among HLA loci, with DRB1 alleles having the most associated TCRs and HLA-C alleles having the fewest. The study gave a list of about 160 TCR beta chains associated with cytomegalovirus. The sequencing pipeline was judged likely to have produced a cluster of highly shared sequence variants as a technical artifact. Some IMGT-functional V segments, including TRBV6-2 and TRBV6-3, could not be distinguished by the 87-base-pair reads and were therefore excluded. In a later genetic analysis, fewer N-insertions in productive TCRs were reported among donors in an Asian-associated ancestry cluster than the approximately 670-donor mean. Three of the identified cytomegalovirus-associated TCR beta chains were confirmed in vitro to be specific for cytomegalovirus antigens. V-gene and J-gene trimming of TCR beta chains was associated with a missense DCLRE1C variant in a later genetic analysis, and the association was replicated in an independent cohort.

Library preparation used the immunoSEQ multiplex PCR assay. For the multiplex PCR, a mixture combining 60 forward primers for TCR Vbeta segments and 13 reverse primers for TCR Jbeta segments was used. A multiplex PCR assay on genomic DNA amplified the CDR3 region of rearranged TCR beta genes. The amplified TCR beta libraries were sequenced on the Illumina HiSeq System as 87-base-pair reads. The study's processing was this. A later analysis counted tens of millions of unique TCR beta chains across the 670 or so repertoires, and roughly 9.9 million of these chains were shared by at least two donors. Raw reads were error-corrected and collapsed into unique sequences by a nearest-neighbor algorithm in which closely related sequences were merged to remove PCR and sequencing errors. To assign V, D and J gene segments, CDR3 sequences were aligned to IMGT reference sequences. Each retained sequence needed at least a six-nucleotide match to both a V gene segment and a J gene segment. Rearrangements were called productive when the CDR3 lacked stop codons and stayed in frame with V and J; all others were non-productive. CDR3 was defined by IMGT convention, running from the second conserved V-encoded cysteine to the conserved J-encoded phenylalanine. In an earlier analysis of just under 600 of the donors, sequences lacking an unambiguous match to a single V gene segment were excluded. In an earlier analysis of around 590 of the donors, a V segment was called functional when productive rearrangements were above 56.7%, and segregating when the standard deviation between donors exceeded 5%. A statistical classification framework was developed to diagnose cytomegalovirus status using the catalog of TCR beta chain sequences. V and J gene assignment, in a later analysis, came from comparing TCR nucleotide sequences with IMGT/GENE-DB human TR gene sequences. In a later analysis, CDR3 sequences and most-parsimonious VDJ recombination scenarios were assigned using the TCRdist pipeline. In a later analysis, every TCR beta chain was defined by the combination of its CDR3 amino acid sequence and its V-gene family, and reads without a unique V-gene family were dropped. To address suspected cross-contamination and a sequencing artifact, a later analysis removed around 600 highly shared, low-generation-probability nucleotide sequences. In a later analysis, a clonal expansion index for each public chain was calculated from normalized within-repertoire ranks of inferred template counts. Generation probabilities in a later analysis came from a VDJ recombination model fitted to out-of-frame rearrangements, and those results were checked against IGoR. In a later analysis, TCR-TCR, TCR-HLA and TCR-CMV co-occurrence was scored with hypergeometric tests, and a repertoire-size bias correction was applied to TCR pairs. To estimate false discovery rates, a later analysis permuted the HLA or CMV assignments 20 times. In a later analysis, co-occurring TCRs were grouped using DBSCAN, and TCRdist sequence similarity was added for clustering within HLA-allele-positive subsets. Repertoires with fewer than 30,000 or more than 120,000 public chains were left out of co-occurrence clustering, as were five repertoires with anomalous nucleotide sharing. TCRdb retrieved this table from immuneACCESS and kept in-frame rearrangements only. Not all clones are present; in checked studies, unresolved V genes account for under half, and no reason is known for the remainder. That table supplies the V and J calls and clone size; D and trimming were determined from the DNA. In this sample the table shows more than 95,000 clones, 77% of which occur a single time. Of the sample, around 5.2% falls within the top ten clones.

Specimen: PBMCs. In this chain, TRBV6-5 is recombined with TRBJ1-1, and possibly TRBD1, on 5 matching bases. This clonotype was sampled from a man aged 45-60 years in good health and CMV-seropositive. The DNA sequence reads TGTGCCAGCAGTACCAGGGTGAACACTGAAGCTTTCTTT. The encoded protein is CASSTRVNTEAFF.